This T cell receptor (beta chain) was captured in a study of cytomegalovirus exposure and HLA in healthy donors (dated by TCRdb to 2017 to 2019). General notes on the study: An earlier analysis of several hundred of the donors reported 250 to 300 Gb of sequence data and around 110 million unique TCR beta sequences from 150 million to 200 million T cells. An early release covering more than 500 HLA-typed donors comprised approximately 290 gigabases of sequencing data and 85 million to 100 million unique TCR sequences. A handful of DR-DQ haplotypes were treated as single units for association and clustering because of strong linkage in the cohort. The later analysis used no new phenotypic data to find candidate immune exposures, relying instead on TCR beta sequences and their occurrence across donors. The study was designed to test whether signatures of past pathogen exposure could be identified by cataloging public T cell receptors. Donor age, sex, ethnicity and CMV serostatus were collected together with the repertoire data. All discovery cohort repertoires had been generated using a single sequencing platform. The T cell repertoires of some 700 subjects were profiled by immunosequencing and related to cytomegalovirus serostatus. In an earlier analysis of 587 of the donors, high-throughput TCR beta sequencing was used to judge whether each TCR beta V gene segment behaved as functional or pseudogenic. In addition to the first cohort of 666 subjects, a separate validation cohort of 100 to 150 different subjects was used. The genetic ancestry cluster associated with self-reported Caucasian donors included 80% to 90% of the roughly 400 genotyped donors. HLA typing covered class I and class II loci at four-digit resolution. Genome-wide SNP genotypes for about 55% of the roughly 670 donors were used in a later genetic analysis, which treated that subset as a discovery cohort. High-throughput TCR immunosequencing, statistical association of individual TCRs with disease status, and machine learning were combined to predict cytomegalovirus infection status. The number of typed donors differed by locus: about 629-630 for A, B, C, DRB1 and DQB1; some 500 for DQA1; 606 for DPA1; and 400 to 480 for DPB1. On average, roughly 240,000 unique TCR beta nucleotide sequences were sequenced per donor among roughly 430 genotyped donors of the cohort, with 15% to 20% of those sequences being non-productive. To study patterns of TCR occurrence, a later analysis re-analyzed previously published TCR beta repertoires from 500 to 850 donors and added high-resolution HLA genotyping. Study-wide conclusions, independent of this receptor: In a later analysis, TCR association rates were found to vary across HLA loci, with the most associated TCRs seen for DRB1 alleles and the fewest for HLA-C alleles. Presence/absence analyses assumed roughly uniform sequencing depth across donors, an assumption that may not hold. Most TCR sequences were observed very rarely across donors, whereas some public TCRs were present in many individuals. In a later analysis, several top co-occurrence clusters were reported to appear linked to parvovirus B19, influenza, CMV and Epstein-Barr virus. In an earlier analysis of 587 of the donors, most TCR beta V segments appeared in productive rearrangements about 87% or about 30% of the time, broadly matching IMGT annotations. At a false discovery rate of 0.05, a later analysis linked approximately 18,000 TCR beta sequences to specific HLA alleles. Over 15 rarely observed V segments, including chromosome 9 orphons, were excluded from the earlier analysis of a few hundred of the donors because counts were too low. A cluster of highly shared sequence variants was judged likely to be a technical artifact of the sequencing pipeline. Linkage disequilibrium might explain the correlated functional status among segregating V segments, but an unknown experimental factor could not be excluded. When HLA alleles, especially DR and DQ, strongly co-occurred, TCR associations were difficult to assign to individual alleles. According to a later analysis, most CMV-associated TCR beta chains appeared to be HLA-restricted, and the HLA associations seemed to be driven largely by CMV exposure. A few of the identified cytomegalovirus-associated TCR beta chains were confirmed in vitro to be specific for cytomegalovirus antigens. The classifier was reported to diagnose cytomegalovirus status with high specificity and sensitivity in both the original cohort and the validation cohort. In a later genetic analysis, fewer N-insertions in productive TCRs were reported among donors in an Asian-associated ancestry cluster than the approximately 710-donor mean. In the study, approximately 150 TCR beta chains were listed as associated with cytomegalovirus. A later analysis found that HLA-associated TCR beta chains were more clonally expanded and had lower generation probabilities than equally common non-associated chains. Because HLA typing was missing for some donors at each locus, association tests included only the typed subset. The only immune exposure information available for the cohort was CMV serostatus. A further reported finding was that TCR beta sequences accurately predicted the HLA-A and HLA-B alleles for most subjects in the first cohort. In a later genetic analysis, a missense DCLRE1C variant was associated with V-gene and J-gene trimming of TCR beta chains, and the association was replicated in an independent cohort. The cohort was sequenced for TCR beta chains only, and without alpha or paired-chain data the features that could be detected were limited. The authors suggested that the approach could potentially be extended to other disease states and immunological phenotypes.

This clone was seen only once. This receptor's antigen is unknown. The sample holds no much larger clone one base away, and base qualities are not on file. The cohort comprised some 680 healthy bone marrow donors. At the time of sampling, all cohort members were nominally healthy, though unrecorded immune exposures were likely present. The donor tested CMV seropositive and was one of the 289 seropositive cohort members. A peripheral blood sample was collected from each donor, and TCR beta sequencing was performed on peripheral blood mononuclear cells. Genomic DNA extraction from the blood cell samples was performed with the Qiagen DNeasy Blood Extraction Kit. Library prep was done by the immunoSEQ multiplex PCR assay. For the multiplex PCR, a mixture combining 60 forward primers for TCR Vbeta segments and 13 reverse primers for TCR Jbeta segments was used. A multiplex PCR assay on genomic DNA amplified the CDR3 region of rearranged TCR beta genes. The amplified TCR beta libraries were sequenced on the Illumina HiSeq System as 87-base-pair reads. As for how the authors treated the data: In a later analysis, tens of millions of unique TCR beta chains were counted across the 500 to 700 repertoires, and roughly 10 million of these chains were shared by at least two donors. Raw reads were error-corrected and collapsed into unique sequences with a nearest-neighbor algorithm that merged closely related sequences to remove PCR and sequencing errors. Alignment of CDR3 sequences to IMGT reference sequences was used to assign V, D and J gene segments. For a sequence to be retained, a match of at least six nucleotides was required to both a V gene segment and a J gene segment. Rearrangements were classified as productive when the CDR3 lacked stop codons and remained in frame with V and J, and all other rearrangements were classified as non-productive. CDR3 was defined by IMGT convention, running from the second conserved V-encoded cysteine to the conserved J-encoded phenylalanine. The earlier analysis of fewer than 700 of the donors excluded sequences that lacked an unambiguous match to a single V gene segment. In an earlier analysis of around 600 of the donors, V segments were called functional above 56.7% productive rearrangements and were called segregating when the between-donor standard deviation exceeded 5%. A statistical classification framework was built to diagnose cytomegalovirus status from the catalog of TCR beta chain sequences. In a later analysis, V and J genes were assigned by comparing TCR nucleotide sequences against IMGT/GENE-DB human TR gene sequences. In a later analysis, CDR3 sequences and most-parsimonious VDJ recombination scenarios were assigned using the TCRdist pipeline. A later analysis defined each TCR beta chain by its CDR3 amino acid sequence plus V-gene family, and excluded reads lacking a unique V-gene family. A later analysis removed over 500 highly shared, low-generation-probability nucleotide sequences to deal with suspected cross-contamination and a sequencing artifact. In a later analysis, a clonal expansion index for each public chain was calculated from normalized within-repertoire ranks of inferred template counts. Generation probabilities in a later analysis came from a VDJ recombination model fitted to out-of-frame rearrangements, and those results were checked against IGoR. In a later analysis, hypergeometric tests were used to score TCR-TCR, TCR-HLA and TCR-CMV co-occurrence, with a repertoire-size bias correction applied to TCR pairs. To estimate false discovery rates, a later analysis permuted the HLA or CMV assignments 20 times. In a later analysis, co-occurring TCRs were grouped with DBSCAN, and TCRdist sequence similarity was added when clustering was performed within HLA-allele-positive subsets. Repertoires with fewer than 30,000 or more than 120,000 public chains were left out of co-occurrence clustering, as were roughly five repertoires with anomalous nucleotide sharing. The immuneACCESS repertoire file appears here via TCRdb, limited to in-frame rearrangements. These files lack a portion of the clones; in checked studies, under half of the deficit traces to unresolved V genes, and the cause of the others is not known. For V, J and clone size, that table is used; D and trimming come from the DNA. This sample lists under 200,000 clones; approximately 77% were detected once. Clones ranked in the top ten supply roughly 7.3% of the sample.

What was sequenced was PBMCs. The sequence came from a male donor in good health and CMV-seropositive.

The CDR3 protein is CASSLEGGWVGYEQYF. The DNA is as follows: TGTGCCAGCAGCTTGGAAGGGGGTTGGGTGGGCTACGAGCAGTACTTC. The chain links TRBV5-5 with TRBJ2-7; the D region possibly corresponds to TRBD1 (6 bases align). Taken from cysteine to phenylalanine, the CDR3 has 16 residues. Only CDR3 DNA remains: 48 bases, in frame from the first base. Based on the germline V gene (reference sequence), the CDR1 and CDR2 sequences are SGHKS and YYEKEE. The junction shows trimming of 0 bases on V and 3 bases on J, plus 16 bases between the germline ends. Joined to the reference TRBV5-5 and TRBJ2-7 proteins, this CDR3 gives the full variable domain: DAGVTQSPTHLIKTRGQQVTLRCSPISGHKSVSWYQQVLGQGPQFIFQYYEKEERGRGNFPDRFSARQFPNYSSELNVNALLLGDSALYLCASSLEGGWVGYEQYFGPGTRLTVT.